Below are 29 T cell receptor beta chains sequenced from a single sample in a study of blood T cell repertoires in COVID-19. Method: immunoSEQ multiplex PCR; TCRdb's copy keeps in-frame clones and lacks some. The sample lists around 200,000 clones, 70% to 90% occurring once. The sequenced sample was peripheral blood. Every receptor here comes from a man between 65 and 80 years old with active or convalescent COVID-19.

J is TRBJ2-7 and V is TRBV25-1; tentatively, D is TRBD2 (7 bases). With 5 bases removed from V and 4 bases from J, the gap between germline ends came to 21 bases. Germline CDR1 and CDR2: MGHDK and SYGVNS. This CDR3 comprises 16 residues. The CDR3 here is CASSPPVTGGSYEQYF. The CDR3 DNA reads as TGTGCCAGCAGTCCCCCTGTTACGGGGGGCAGTTACGAGCAGTACTTC.

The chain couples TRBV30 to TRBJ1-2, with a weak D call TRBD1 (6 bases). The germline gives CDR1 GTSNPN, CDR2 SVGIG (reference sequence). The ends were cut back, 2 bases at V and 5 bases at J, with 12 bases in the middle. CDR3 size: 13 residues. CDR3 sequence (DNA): TGTGCCTGGAGTCCGGACAGTCCTTATGGCTACACCTTC. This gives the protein CAWSPDSPYGYTF.

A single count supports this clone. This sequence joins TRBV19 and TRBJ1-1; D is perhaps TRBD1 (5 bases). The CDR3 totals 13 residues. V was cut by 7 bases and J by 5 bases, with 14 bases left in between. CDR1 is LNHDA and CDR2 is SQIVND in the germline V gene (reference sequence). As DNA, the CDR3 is TGTGCCAGTATGGGGGGATTCTGGACTGAAGCTTTCTTT. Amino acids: CASMGGFWTEAFF.

CDR3 bases: TGTGCCAGCTCACCTCGACAGGAGACCTACGAGCAGTACTTC. Encoded protein: CASSPRQETYEQYF. The J gene is TRBJ2-7, the V gene TRBV18; D is perhaps TRBD1 (6 bases). Germline CDR1 KGHSH, CDR2 LQKENI. Trimming shortened V by 3 bases and J by 2 bases, and 11 bases separated the two germline ends. The CDR3 runs to 14 residues.

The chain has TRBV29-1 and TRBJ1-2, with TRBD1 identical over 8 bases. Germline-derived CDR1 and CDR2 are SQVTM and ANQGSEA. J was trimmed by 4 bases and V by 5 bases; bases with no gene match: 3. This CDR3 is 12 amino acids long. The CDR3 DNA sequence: TGCAGCGTTCATGACAGGGGCTATGGCTACACCTTC. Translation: CSVHDRGYGYTF.

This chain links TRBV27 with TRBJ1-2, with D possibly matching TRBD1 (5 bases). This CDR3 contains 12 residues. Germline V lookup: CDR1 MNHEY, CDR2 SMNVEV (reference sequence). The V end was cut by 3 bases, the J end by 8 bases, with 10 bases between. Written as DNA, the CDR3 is TGTGCCAGCAGTTTTGGGGGGGTAGGCTACACCTTC. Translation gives CASSFGGVGYTF.

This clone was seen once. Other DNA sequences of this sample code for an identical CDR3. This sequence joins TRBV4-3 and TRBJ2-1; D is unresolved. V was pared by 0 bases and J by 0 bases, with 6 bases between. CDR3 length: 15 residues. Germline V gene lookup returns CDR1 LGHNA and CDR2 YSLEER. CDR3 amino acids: CASSQEWSSYNEQFF. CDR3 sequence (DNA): TGCGCCAGCAGCCAAGAGTGGAGCTCCTACAATGAGCAGTTCTTC.

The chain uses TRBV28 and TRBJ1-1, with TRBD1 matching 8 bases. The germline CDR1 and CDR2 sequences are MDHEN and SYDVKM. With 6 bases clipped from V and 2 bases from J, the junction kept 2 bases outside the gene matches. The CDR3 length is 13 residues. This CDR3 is CASRTGGNTEAFF. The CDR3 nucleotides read TGTGCCAGCAGAACAGGGGGTAACACTGAAGCTTTCTTT.

CDR3 coding DNA: TGTGCCAGCAGCCAAAGGGGCGTAGGAGGGGGCAACGAGCAGTACTTC. As protein: CASSQRGVGGGNEQYF. The chain uses TRBV9 and TRBJ2-7; possibly TRBD1 for D (7 bases). Trimming stripped 4 bases from V and 5 bases from J, with 22 bases between. Germline CDR1 is SGDLS and CDR2 is YYNGEE. This CDR3 region has 16 residues. The variable domain in full, with the rest retrieved from reference TRBV9 and TRBJ2-7, is DSGVTQTPKHLITATGQRVTLRCSPRSGDLSVYWYQQSLDQGLQFLIQYYNGEERAKGNILERFSAQQFPDLHSELNLSSLELGDSALYFCASSQRGVGGGNEQYFGPGTRLTVT.

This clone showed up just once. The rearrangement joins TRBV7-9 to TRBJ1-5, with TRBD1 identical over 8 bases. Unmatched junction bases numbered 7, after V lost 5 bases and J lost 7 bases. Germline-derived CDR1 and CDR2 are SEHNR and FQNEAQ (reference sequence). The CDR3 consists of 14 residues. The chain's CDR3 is CASSPWTGRQPQHF. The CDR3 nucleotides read TGTGCCAGCAGCCCGTGGACAGGGCGCCAGCCCCAGCATTTT. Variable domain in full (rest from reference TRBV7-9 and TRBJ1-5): DTGVSQNPRHKITKRGQNVTFRCDPISEHNRLYWYRQTLGQGPEFLTYFQNEAQLEKSRLLSDRFSAERPKGSFSTLEIQRTEQGDSAMYLCASSPWTGRQPQHFGDGTRLSIL.

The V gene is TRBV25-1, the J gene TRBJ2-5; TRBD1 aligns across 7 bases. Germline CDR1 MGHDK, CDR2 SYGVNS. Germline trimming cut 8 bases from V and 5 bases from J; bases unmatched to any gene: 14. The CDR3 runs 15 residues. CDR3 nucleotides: TGTGCCAGCTCTAACACGGGTGGCAGGGGGGAGACCCAGTACTTC. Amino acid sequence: CASSNTGGRGETQYF.

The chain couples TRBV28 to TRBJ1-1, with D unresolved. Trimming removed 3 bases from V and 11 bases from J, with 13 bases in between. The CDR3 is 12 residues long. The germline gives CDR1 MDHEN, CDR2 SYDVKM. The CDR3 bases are TGTGCCAGCAGTTTGGCCCCTGAGGTGGCTTTCTTT. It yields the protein CASSLAPEVAFF.

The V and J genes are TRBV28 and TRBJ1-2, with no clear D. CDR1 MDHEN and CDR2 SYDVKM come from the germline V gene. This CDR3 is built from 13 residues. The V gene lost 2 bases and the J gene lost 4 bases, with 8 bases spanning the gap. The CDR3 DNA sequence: TGTGCCAGCAGTTTACTCGTCGGCTATGGCTACACCTTC. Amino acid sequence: CASSLLVGYGYTF.

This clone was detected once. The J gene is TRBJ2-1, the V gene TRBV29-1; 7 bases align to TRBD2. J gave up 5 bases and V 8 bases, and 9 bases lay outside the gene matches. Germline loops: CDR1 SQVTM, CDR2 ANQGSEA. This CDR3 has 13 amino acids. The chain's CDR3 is CSLRDYRHNEQFF. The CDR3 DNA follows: TGCAGCTTGCGGGACTACCGTCACAATGAGCAGTTCTTC.

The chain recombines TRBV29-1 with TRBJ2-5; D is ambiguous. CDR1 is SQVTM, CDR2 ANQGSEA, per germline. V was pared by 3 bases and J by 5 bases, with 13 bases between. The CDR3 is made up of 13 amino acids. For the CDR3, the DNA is TGCAGCGTTGATGTTGGTAGCTGGGAGACCCAGTACTTC. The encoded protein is CSVDVGSWETQYF.

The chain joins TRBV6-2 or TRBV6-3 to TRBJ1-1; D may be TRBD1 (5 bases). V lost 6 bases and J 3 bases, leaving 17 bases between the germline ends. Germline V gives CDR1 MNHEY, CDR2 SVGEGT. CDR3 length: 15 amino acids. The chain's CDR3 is CASSPQKGGDTEAFF. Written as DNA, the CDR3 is TGTGCCAGCAGCCCGCAAAAGGGAGGGGACACTGAAGCTTTCTTT.

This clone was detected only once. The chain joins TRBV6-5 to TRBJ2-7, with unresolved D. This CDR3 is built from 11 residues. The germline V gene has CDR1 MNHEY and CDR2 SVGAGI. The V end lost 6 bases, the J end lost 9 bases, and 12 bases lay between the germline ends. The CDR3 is CASSRGAVQYF. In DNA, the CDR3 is TGTGCCAGCAGCAGAGGAGCCGTGCAGTACTTC.

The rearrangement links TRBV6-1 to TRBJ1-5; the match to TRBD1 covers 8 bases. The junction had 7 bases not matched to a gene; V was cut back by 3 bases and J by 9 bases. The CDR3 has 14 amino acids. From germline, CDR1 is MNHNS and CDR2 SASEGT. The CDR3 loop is CASSESGGRRPQHF. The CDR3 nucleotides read TGTGCCAGCAGTGAGTCAGGGGGCAGGAGGCCCCAGCATTTT.

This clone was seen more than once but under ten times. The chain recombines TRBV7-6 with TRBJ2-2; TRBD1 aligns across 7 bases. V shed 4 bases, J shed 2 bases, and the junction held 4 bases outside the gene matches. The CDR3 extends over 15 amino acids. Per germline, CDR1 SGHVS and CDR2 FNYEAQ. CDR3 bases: TGTGCCAGCAGCTCCACAGGGGTCAACACCGGGGAGCTGTTTTTT. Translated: CASSSTGVNTGELFF.

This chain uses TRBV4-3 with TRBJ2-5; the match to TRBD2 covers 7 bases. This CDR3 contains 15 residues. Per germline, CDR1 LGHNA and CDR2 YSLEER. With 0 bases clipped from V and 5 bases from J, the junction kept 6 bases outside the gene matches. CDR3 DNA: TGCGCCAGCAGCCAAGATTGGGCGGGAGTGGAGACCCAGTACTTC. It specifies CASSQDWAGVETQYF.

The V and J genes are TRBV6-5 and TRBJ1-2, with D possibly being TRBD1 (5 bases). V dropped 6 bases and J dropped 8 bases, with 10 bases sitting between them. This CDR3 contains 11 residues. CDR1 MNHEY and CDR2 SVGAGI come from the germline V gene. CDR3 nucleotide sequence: TGTGCCAGCAGCCGCGGGGGAGGCTACACCTTC. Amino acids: CASSRGGGYTF.

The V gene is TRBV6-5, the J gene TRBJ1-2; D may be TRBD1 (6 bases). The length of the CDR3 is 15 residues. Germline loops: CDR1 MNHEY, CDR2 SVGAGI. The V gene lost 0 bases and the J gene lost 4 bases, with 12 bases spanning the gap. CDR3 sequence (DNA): TGTGCCAGCAGTTACTCGATCAGGACAGTCTATGGCTACACCTTC. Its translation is CASSYSIRTVYGYTF.

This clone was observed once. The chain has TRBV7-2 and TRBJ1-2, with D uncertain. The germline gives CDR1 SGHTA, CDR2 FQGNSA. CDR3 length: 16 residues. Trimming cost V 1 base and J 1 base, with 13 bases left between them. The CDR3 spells CASSLVTVAHNYGYTF. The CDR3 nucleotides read TGTGCCAGCAGCTTAGTTACCGTGGCCCATAACTATGGCTACACCTTC.

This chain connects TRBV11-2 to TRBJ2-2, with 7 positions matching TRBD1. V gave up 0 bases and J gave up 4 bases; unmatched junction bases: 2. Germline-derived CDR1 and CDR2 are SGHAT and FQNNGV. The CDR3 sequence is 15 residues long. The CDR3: CASSLDRGSTGELFF. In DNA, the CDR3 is TGTGCCAGCAGCTTAGACAGGGGGTCCACCGGGGAGCTGTTTTTT. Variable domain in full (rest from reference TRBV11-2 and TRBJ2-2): EAGVAQSPRYKIIEKRQSVAFWCNPISGHATLYWYQQILGQGPKLLIQFQNNGVVDDSQLPKDRFSAERLKGVDSTLKIQPAKLEDSAVYLCASSLDRGSTGELFFGEGSRLTVL.

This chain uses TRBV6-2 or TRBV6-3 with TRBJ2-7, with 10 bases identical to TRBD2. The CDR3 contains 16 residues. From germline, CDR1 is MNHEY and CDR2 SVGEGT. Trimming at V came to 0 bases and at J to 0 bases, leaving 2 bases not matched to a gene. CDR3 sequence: CASSYSTSGASYEQYF. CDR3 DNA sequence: TGTGCCAGCAGTTACTCTACTAGCGGGGCCTCCTACGAGCAGTACTTC.

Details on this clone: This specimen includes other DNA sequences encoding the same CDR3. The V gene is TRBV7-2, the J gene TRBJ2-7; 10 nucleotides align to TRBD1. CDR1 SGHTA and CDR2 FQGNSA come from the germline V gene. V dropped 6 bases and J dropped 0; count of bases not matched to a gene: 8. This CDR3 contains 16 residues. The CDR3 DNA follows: TGTGCCAGCAGTTCTCCGGGACAGGGGTTCTCCTACGAGCAGTACTTC. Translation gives CASSSPGQGFSYEQYF. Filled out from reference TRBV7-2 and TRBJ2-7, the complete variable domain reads GAGVSQSPSNKVTEKGKDVELRCDPISGHTALYWYRQSLGQGLEFLIYFQGNSAPDKSGLPSDRFSAERTGGSVSTLTIQRTQQEDSAVYLCASSSPGQGFSYEQYFGPGTRLTVT.

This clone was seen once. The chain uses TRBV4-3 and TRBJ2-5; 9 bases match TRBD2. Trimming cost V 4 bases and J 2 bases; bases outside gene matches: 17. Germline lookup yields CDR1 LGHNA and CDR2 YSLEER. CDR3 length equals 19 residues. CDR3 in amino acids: CASSPRSWAGGPGQETQYF. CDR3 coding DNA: TGCGCCAGCAGCCCAAGAAGTTGGGCGGGAGGGCCGGGGCAAGAGACCCAGTACTTC.

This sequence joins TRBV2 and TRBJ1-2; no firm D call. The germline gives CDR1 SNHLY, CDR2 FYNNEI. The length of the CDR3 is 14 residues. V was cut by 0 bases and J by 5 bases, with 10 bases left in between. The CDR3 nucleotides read TGTGCCAGCAGTGAAGCGATGCAGGTGTATGGCTACACCTTC. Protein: CASSEAMQVYGYTF. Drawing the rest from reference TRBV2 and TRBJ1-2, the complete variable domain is EPEVTQTPSHQVTQMGQEVILRCVPISNHLYFYWYRQILGQKVEFLVSFYNNEISEKSEIFDDQFSVERPDGSNFTLKIRSTKLEDSAMYFCASSEAMQVYGYTFGSGTRLTVV.

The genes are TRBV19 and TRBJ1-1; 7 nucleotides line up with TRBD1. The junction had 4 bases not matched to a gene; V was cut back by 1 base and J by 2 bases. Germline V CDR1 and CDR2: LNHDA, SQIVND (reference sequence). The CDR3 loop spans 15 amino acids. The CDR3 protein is CASSIGGQLNTEAFF. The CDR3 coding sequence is TGTGCCAGTAGTATAGGGGGACAGTTAAACACTGAAGCTTTCTTT.